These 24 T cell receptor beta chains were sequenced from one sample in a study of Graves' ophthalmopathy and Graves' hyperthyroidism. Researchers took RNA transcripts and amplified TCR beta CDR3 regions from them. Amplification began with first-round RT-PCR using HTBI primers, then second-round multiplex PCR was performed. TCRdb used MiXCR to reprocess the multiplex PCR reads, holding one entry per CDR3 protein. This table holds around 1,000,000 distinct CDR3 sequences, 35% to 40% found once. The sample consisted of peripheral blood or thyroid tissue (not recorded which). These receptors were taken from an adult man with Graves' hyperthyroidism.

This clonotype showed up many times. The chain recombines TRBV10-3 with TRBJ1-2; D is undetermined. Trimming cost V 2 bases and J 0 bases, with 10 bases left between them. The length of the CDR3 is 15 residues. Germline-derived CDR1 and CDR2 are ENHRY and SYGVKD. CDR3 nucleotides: TGTGCCATCAGTGAGGCCGGGGAAGCTAACTATGGCTACACCTTC. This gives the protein CAISEAGEANYGYTF.

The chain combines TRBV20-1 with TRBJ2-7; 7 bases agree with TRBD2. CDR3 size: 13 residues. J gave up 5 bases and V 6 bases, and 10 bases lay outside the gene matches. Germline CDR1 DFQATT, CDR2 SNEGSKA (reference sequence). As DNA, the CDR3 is TGCAGTGCCAGCAGCCGCACTAGCGACGAGCAGTACTTC. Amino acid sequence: CSASSRTSDEQYF.

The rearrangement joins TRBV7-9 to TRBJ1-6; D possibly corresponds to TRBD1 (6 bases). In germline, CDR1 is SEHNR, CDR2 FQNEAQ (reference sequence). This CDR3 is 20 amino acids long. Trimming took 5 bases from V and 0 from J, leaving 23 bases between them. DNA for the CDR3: TGTGCCAGCAGCCGGACGCGGGATAAACAGGGTAGCTCCTATAATTCACCCCTCCACTTT. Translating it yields CASSRTRDKQGSSYNSPLHF.

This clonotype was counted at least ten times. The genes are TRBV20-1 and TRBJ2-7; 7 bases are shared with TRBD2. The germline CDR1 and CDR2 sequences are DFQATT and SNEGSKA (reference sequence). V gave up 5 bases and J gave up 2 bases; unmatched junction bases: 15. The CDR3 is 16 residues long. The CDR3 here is CSAEAQSSGGAYEQYF. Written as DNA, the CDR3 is TGCAGTGCTGAGGCCCAGTCTAGCGGAGGGGCCTACGAGCAGTACTTC.

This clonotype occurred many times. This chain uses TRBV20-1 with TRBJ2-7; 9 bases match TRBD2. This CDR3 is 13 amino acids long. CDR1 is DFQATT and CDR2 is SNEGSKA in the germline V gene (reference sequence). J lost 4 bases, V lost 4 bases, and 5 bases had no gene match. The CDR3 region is CSAISGGAYEQYF. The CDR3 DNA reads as TGCAGTGCTATTAGCGGGGGAGCTTACGAGCAGTACTTC.

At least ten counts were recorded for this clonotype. In DNA form, the CDR3 reads TGTGCCAGCAGCTTAGAGAGGGTACCGAACACTGAAGCTTTCTTT. Its translation is CASSLERVPNTEAFF. The rearrangement uses TRBV7-8 and TRBJ1-1; D is ambiguous. The CDR3 sequence is 15 residues long. V was cut by 1 base and J by 1 base, with 10 bases left in between. The germline CDR1 and CDR2 sequences are SGHVS and FQNEAQ.

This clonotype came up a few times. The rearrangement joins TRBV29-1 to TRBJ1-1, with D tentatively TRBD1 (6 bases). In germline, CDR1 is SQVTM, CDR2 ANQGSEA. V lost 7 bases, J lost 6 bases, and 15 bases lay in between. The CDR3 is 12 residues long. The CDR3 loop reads CSGRQGWAEAFF. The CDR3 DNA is TGCAGCGGAAGGCAGGGGTGGGCTGAAGCTTTCTTT.

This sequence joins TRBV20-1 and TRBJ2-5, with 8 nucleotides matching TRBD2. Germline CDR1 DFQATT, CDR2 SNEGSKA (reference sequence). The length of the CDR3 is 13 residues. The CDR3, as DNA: TGCAGCCGACGGGGACTAGTTCTAGAGACCCAGTACTTC. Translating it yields CSRRGLVLETQYF.

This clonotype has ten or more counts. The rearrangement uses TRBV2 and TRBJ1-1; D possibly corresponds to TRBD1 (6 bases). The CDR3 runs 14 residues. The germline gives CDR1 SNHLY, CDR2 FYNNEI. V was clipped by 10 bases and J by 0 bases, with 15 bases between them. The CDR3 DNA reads TGTGCCACCACAGGGAACCTTATGAACACTGAAGCTTTCTTT. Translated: CATTGNLMNTEAFF. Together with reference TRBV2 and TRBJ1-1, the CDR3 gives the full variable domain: EPEVTQTPSHQVTQMGQEVILRCVPISNHLYFYWYRQILGQKVEFLVSFYNNEISEKSEIFDDQFSVERPDGSNFTLKIRSTKLEDSAMYFCATTGNLMNTEAFFGQGTRLTVV.

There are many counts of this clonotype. The CDR3 is CSARDEGAPNSPLHF. The DNA for the CDR3 is TGCAGTGCTAGAGATGAGGGCGCACCTAATTCACCCCTCCACTTT. The rearrangement joins TRBV20-1 to TRBJ1-6; D is unclear. Germline V CDR1 and CDR2: DFQATT, SNEGSKA (reference sequence). CDR3 size: 15 residues. Trimming cost V 0 bases and J 6 bases, with 12 bases left between them.

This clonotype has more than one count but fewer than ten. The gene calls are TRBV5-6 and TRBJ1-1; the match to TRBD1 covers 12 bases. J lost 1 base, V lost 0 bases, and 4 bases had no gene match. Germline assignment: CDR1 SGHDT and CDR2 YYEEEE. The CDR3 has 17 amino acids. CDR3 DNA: TGTGCCAGCAGCTTGGGGGACAGGGGGCCGTCGAACACTGAAGCTTTCTTT. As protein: CASSLGDRGPSNTEAFF.

CDR3 loop: CASGKWGSNNEQFF. The CDR3 coding sequence is TGTGCCAGCGGAAAGTGGGGGTCAAACAATGAGCAGTTCTTC. The V gene is TRBV7-6, the J gene TRBJ2-1; D possibly uses TRBD1 or TRBD2 (5 bases each). Germline values: CDR1 SGHVS, CDR2 FNYEAQ. The CDR3 is made up of 14 amino acids. V lost 8 bases and J lost 5, with 16 bases in between.

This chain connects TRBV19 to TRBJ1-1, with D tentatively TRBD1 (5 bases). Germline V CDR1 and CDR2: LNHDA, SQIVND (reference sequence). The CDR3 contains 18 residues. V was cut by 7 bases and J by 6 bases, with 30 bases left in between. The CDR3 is CASTPGLDRASTYPEAFF. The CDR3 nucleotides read TGTGCCAGTACGCCGGGACTAGATAGGGCTTCCACTTACCCTGAAGCTTTCTTT.

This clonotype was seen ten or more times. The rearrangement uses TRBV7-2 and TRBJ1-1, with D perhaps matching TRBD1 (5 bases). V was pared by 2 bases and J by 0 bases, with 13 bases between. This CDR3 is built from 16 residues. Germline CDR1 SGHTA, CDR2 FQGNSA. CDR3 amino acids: CASSLRGFGVNTEAFF. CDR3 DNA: TGTGCCAGCAGCTTAAGGGGCTTTGGTGTGAACACTGAAGCTTTCTTT.

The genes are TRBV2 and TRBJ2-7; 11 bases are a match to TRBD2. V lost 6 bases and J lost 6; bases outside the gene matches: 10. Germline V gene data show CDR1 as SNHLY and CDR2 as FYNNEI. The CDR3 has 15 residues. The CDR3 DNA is TGTGCCAGCAGAGAAAGTAGCGGGGGGGCCGGCGAGCAGTACTTC. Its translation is CASRESSGGAGEQYF. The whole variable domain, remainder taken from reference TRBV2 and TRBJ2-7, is EPEVTQTPSHQVTQMGQEVILRCVPISNHLYFYWYRQILGQKVEFLVSFYNNEISEKSEIFDDQFSVERPDGSNFTLKIRSTKLEDSAMYFCASRESSGGAGEQYFGPGTRLTVT.

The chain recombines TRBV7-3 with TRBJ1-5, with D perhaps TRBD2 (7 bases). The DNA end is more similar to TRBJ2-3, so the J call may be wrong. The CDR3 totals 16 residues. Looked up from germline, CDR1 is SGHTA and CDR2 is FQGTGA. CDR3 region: CASRPNGGHGNQPQYF. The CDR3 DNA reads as TGTGCCAGCAGACCAAACGGGGGGCACGGCAATCAGCCCCAGTATTTT.

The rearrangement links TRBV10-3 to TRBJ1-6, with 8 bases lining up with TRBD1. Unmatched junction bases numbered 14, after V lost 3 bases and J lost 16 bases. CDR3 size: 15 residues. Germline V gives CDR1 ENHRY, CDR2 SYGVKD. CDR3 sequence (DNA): TGTGCCATCAGTGACCCTACAGGGGGTATCCTTTCTCTCCACTTT. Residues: CAISDPTGGILSLHF.

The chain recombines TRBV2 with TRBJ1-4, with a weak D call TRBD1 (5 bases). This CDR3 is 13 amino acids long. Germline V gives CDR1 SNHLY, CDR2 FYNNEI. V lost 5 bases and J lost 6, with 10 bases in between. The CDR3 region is CASSRGSDEKLFF. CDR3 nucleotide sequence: TGTGCCAGCAGTCGGGGGTCGGATGAAAAACTGTTTTTT.

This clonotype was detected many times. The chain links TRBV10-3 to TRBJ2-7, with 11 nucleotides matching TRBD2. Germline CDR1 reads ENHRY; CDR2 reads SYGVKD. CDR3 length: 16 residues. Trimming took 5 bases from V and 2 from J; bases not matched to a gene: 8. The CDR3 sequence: CAISQTGTSGPYEQYF. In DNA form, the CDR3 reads TGTGCCATCAGTCAAACCGGGACTAGCGGACCCTACGAGCAGTACTTC.

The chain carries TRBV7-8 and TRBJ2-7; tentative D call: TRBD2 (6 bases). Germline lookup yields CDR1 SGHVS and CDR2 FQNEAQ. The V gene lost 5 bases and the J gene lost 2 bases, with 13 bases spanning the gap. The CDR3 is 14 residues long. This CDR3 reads CASSAGGAPYEQYF. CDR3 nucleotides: TGTGCCAGCAGCGCCGGGGGTGCGCCCTACGAGCAGTACTTC. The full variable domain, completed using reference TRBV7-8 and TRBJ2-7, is GAGVSQSPRYKVAKRGQDVALRCDPISGHVSLFWYQQALGQGPEFLTYFQNEAQLDKSGLPSDRFFAERPEGSVSTLKIQRTQQEDSAVYLCASSAGGAPYEQYFGPGTRLTVT.

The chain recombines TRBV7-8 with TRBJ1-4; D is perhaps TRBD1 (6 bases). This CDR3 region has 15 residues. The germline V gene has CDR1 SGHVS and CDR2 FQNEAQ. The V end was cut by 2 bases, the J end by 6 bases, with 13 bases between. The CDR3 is CASSLSGGAYEKLFF. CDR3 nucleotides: TGTGCCAGCAGCTTATCGGGGGGCGCATATGAAAAACTGTTTTTT.

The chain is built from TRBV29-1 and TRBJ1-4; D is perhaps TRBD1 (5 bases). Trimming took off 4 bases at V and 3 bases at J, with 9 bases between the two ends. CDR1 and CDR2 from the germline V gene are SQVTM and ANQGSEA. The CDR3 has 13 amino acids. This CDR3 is CSVGDSSNEKLFF. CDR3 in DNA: TGCAGCGTTGGAGACAGTTCTAATGAAAAACTGTTTTTT.

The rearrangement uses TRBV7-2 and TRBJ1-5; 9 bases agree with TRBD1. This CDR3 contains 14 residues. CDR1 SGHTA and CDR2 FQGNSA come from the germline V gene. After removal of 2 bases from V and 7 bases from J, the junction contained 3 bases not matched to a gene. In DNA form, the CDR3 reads TGTGCCAGCAGCTTATACGGGACAGGGCAGCCCCAGCATTTT. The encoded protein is CASSLYGTGQPQHF.

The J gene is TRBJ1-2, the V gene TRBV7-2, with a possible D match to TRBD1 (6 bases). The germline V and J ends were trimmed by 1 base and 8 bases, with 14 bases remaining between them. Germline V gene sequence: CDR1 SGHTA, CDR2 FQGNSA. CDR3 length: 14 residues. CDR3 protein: CASSLGSGAEGYTF. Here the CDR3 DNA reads TGTGCCAGCAGCTTAGGATCGGGGGCGGAAGGCTACACCTTC.